What follows describes a single T cell receptor beta chain. In the original workflow: Quantification of nucleated cells was approximated via reference gene primer amplification. Clones were sequenced by immunoSEQ multiplex PCR, and TCRdb holds only the in-frame ones, with some missing. That table gives V, J and clone size, and the DNA gave D and trimming. The table includes about 36,000 clones, around 80% detected once. This sample is drawn from a study of blood T cell repertoires in COVID-19. Study overall: COVID-19 samples, acute and convalescent, were from the United States, Italy and Spain. Nucleic acid was either cDNA or gDNA, and it came from T cells, B-cell-depleted T cells, or PBMCs.

Per the germline V gene, CDR1 is SGHTA and CDR2 is FQGNSA. CDR3 length equals 14 residues. V was pared by 6 bases and J by 3 bases, with 15 bases between. Sequenced material: peripheral blood. This TCR was recovered from a man aged 55 to 70 with acute or convalescent COVID-19. The V call is TRBV7-2, the J call TRBJ2-7, with TRBD1 as a possible D gene (5 bases). Here the CDR3 DNA reads TGTGCCAGCAGACCCACGTCAGGGCGCTACGAGCAGTACTTC. Translating it yields CASRPTSGRYEQYF.